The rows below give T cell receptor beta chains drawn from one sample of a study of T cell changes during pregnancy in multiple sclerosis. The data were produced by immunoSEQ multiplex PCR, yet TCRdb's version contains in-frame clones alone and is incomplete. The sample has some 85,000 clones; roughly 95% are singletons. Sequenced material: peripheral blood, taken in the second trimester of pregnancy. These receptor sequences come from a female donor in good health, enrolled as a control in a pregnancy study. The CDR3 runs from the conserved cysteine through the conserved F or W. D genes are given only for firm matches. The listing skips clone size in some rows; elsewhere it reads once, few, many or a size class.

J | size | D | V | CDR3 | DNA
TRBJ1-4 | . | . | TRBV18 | CASSPFGEPTTKNEKLFF | TGTGCCAGCTCACCCTTCGGGGAGCCCACTACCAAAAATGAAAAACTGTTTTTT
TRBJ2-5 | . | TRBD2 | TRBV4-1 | CASSRAGVETQYF | TGCGCCAGCAGCCGGGCGGGGGTGGAGACCCAGTACTTC
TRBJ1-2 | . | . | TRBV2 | CASSRYDEGSYGYTF | TGTGCCAGCAGTCGTTACGATGAGGGAAGCTATGGCTACACCTTC
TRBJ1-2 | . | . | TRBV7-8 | CASSLSPAAPGYTF | TGTGCCAGCAGCTTAAGCCCCGCCGCACCGGGCTACACCTTC
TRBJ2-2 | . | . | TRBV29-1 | CSVSLTNTGELFF | TGCAGCGTTTCGTTAACGAACACCGGGGAGCTGTTTTTT
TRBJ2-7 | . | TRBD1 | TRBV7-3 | CASSRTGTADYEQYF | TGTGCCAGCAGCCGCACCGGGACAGCCGACTACGAGCAGTACTTC
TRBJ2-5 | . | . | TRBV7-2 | CASSSIGGQETQYF | TGTGCCAGCAGCTCCATCGGCGGGCAAGAGACCCAGTACTTC
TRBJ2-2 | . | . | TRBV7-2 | CASSPKFLTESNTGELFF | TGTGCCAGCAGCCCAAAGTTTCTGACAGAATCGAACACCGGGGAGCTGTTTTTT
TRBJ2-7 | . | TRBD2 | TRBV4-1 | CASSQDSGGAYEQYF | TGCGCCAGCAGCCAAGACAGCGGGGGGGCTTACGAGCAGTACTTC
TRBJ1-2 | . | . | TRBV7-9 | CASSLSTYNYGYTF | TGTGCCAGCAGCTTATCCACATACAACTATGGCTACACCTTC
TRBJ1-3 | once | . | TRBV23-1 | CASSHHSTSGNTIYF | TGCGCCAGCAGTCATCACTCTACCTCTGGAAACACCATATATTTT
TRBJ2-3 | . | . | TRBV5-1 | CASSLVRTSTDTQYF | TGCGCCAGCAGCTTGGTCCGGACTAGCACAGATACGCAGTATTTT
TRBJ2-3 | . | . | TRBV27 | CASKGYTDTQYF | TGTGCCAGCAAGGGGTACACAGATACGCAGTATTTT
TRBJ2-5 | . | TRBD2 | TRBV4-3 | CASSPSSGGQETQYF | TGCGCCAGCAGCCCTTCTAGCGGGGGACAAGAGACCCAGTACTTC
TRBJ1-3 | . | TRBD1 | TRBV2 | CASSARTGIPGNTIYF | TGTGCCAGCAGTGCCCGGACAGGGATTCCTGGAAACACCATATATTTT
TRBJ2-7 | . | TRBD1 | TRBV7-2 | CASSSQGAQYEQYF | TGTGCCAGCAGCTCCCAGGGGGCGCAGTACGAGCAGTACTTC
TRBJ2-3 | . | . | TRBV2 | CASKNEADTQYF | TGTGCCAGCAAGAACGAGGCAGATACGCAGTATTTT
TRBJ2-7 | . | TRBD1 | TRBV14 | CASSQEKGQKPPYEQYF | TGTGCCAGCAGCCAGGAAAAGGGACAGAAACCCCCGTACGAGCAGTACTTC
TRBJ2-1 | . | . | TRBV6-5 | CASSYSSYNEQFF | TGTGCCAGCAGTTACTCCAGCTACAATGAGCAGTTCTTC
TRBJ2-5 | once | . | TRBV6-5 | CASSYSPSAGETQYF | TGTGCCAGCAGTTACTCGCCCAGCGCGGGGGAGACCCAGTACTTC
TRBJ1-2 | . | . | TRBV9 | CASSVVGQGYGYTF | TGTGCCAGCAGCGTAGTGGGGCAGGGCTATGGCTACACCTTC
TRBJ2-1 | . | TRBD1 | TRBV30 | CAWRQGGSGNEQFF | TGTGCCTGGAGACAGGGGGGTTCGGGGAATGAGCAGTTCTTC
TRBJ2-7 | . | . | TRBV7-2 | CASSLVASEQYF | TGTGCCAGCAGCTTAGTAGCGTCCGAGCAGTACTTC
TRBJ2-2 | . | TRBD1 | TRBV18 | CASSLDRGNTGELFF | TGTGCCAGCTCACTCGACAGGGGGAACACCGGGGAGCTGTTTTTT
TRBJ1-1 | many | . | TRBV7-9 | CASSPPHAATEAFF | TGTGCCAGCAGCCCCCCACACGCGGCCACTGAAGCTTTCTTT
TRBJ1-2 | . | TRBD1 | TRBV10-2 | CASGPLGQDYGYTF | TGCGCCAGCGGACCCCTGGGACAGGACTATGGCTACACCTTC
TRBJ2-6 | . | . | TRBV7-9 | CARSGDSGANVLTF | TGTGCCAGGTCAGGGGACTCTGGGGCCAACGTCCTGACTTTC
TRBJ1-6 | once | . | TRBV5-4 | CASSLLPGKVGSPLHF | TGTGCCAGCAGCTTGTTGCCGGGGAAGGTTGGATCACCCCTCCACTTT
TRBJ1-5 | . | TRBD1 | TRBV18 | CASSPGTGGNQPQHF | TGTGCCAGCTCACCAGGGACAGGGGGCAATCAGCCCCAGCATTTT